The T cell receptor beta chain under discussion was sequenced for a study of cytomegalovirus exposure and HLA in healthy donors. With 60 Vbeta and 13 Jbeta primers, the PCR was carried out. TCRdb's copy holds only in-frame clones and misses some; the assay was immunoSEQ multiplex PCR. The sample records some 140,000 clones, around 84% being singletons. Donors consisted of healthy bone marrow donors. Study observations and caveats: According to an earlier analysis, most TCR beta V segments yielded productive rearrangements about 87% or about 30% of the time. The analysis excluded some indistinguishable V segments, including TRBV6-2 and TRBV6-3. Reports state that TCR beta sequences accurately predicted most subjects' HLA-A and HLA-B alleles.

The CDR3 is made up of 13 amino acids. CDR1 is SGHNT and CDR2 is YYREEE in the germline V gene (reference sequence). The V and J ends lost 1 base and 7 bases respectively, with 8 bases between them. This clone came up a few times. Its specificity is not known. Input material: PBMCs. This sequence joins TRBV5-4 and TRBJ2-2, with D maybe TRBD2 (6 bases). The sequence derives from a woman in her forties in good health and CMV-seropositive. CDR3 residues: CASSLLGGGELFF. The CDR3 nucleotides are TGTGCCAGCAGCTTGTTGGGGGGCGGGGAGCTGTTTTTT.